Shown below are 26 T cell receptor beta chains from a single sample sequenced in a study of blood T cell repertoires in COVID-19. Assay: immunoSEQ multiplex PCR; the TCRdb copy retains only in-frame clones and omits some. The sample lists 200,000 to 250,000 clones, 82% seen once, with 8% to 9% in the top ten. The specimen was peripheral blood. These receptors came from a woman of 80 years or more with COVID-19, enrolled during active disease.

With regard to this clone: Other DNA sequences in the sample encode the same CDR3. J is TRBJ1-4 and V is TRBV11-2; D remains unclear. Trimming pared 2 bases from V and 8 bases from J, leaving 3 bases between. The CDR3 extends over 11 amino acids. Germline CDR1 is SGHAT and CDR2 is FQNNGV. CDR3 in DNA: TGTGCCAGCAGCTTACGGGAAAAACTGTTTTTT. Protein sequence: CASSLREKLFF. Together with reference TRBV11-2 and TRBJ1-4, the CDR3 gives the full variable domain: EAGVAQSPRYKIIEKRQSVAFWCNPISGHATLYWYQQILGQGPKLLIQFQNNGVVDDSQLPKDRFSAERLKGVDSTLKIQPAKLEDSAVYLCASSLREKLFFGSGTQLSVL.

The V and J genes are TRBV30 and TRBJ1-4, with D uncertain. Trimming pared 0 bases from V and 8 bases from J, leaving 10 bases between. The germline CDR1 and CDR2 sequences are GTSNPN and SVGIG (reference sequence). This CDR3 has 13 residues. CDR3 sequence (DNA): TGTGCCTGGAGTGTAGTCAGAGGGGAAAAACTGTTTTTT. As protein: CAWSVVRGEKLFF.

The chain uses TRBV5-6 and TRBJ2-1; 13 positions match TRBD2. From germline, CDR1 is SGHDT and CDR2 YYEEEE. Unmatched junction bases numbered 11, after V lost 2 bases and J lost 9 bases. CDR3 size: 17 residues. The DNA for the CDR3 is TGTGCCAGCAGCTTTCCATTACTAGCGGGAGGGCGTAGTGAGCAGTTCTTC. It encodes CASSFPLLAGGRSEQFF.

This chain joins TRBV5-1 and TRBJ2-1; tentative D call: TRBD2 (6 bases). There are 16 residues in the CDR3. Germline values: CDR1 SGHRS, CDR2 YFSETQ. V lost 2 bases and J lost 0, with 12 bases in between. The CDR3: CASSFGSGGSYNEQFF. CDR3 in DNA: TGCGCCAGCAGCTTCGGTTCCGGGGGCTCCTACAATGAGCAGTTCTTC.

This CDR3 reads CASSLGTSNYGYTF. The CDR3 DNA follows: TGTGCCAGCAGCCTGGGGACATCCAACTATGGCTACACCTTC. The chain employs TRBV3-1 (or the pseudogene TRBV3-2) and TRBJ1-2, with D possibly matching TRBD1 (6 bases). Germline CDR1 is LGHDT and CDR2 is YNNKEL (reference sequence). Trimming stripped 4 bases from V and 2 bases from J, with 11 bases between. This CDR3 has 14 amino acids.

This clone is a singleton in its sample. This sequence joins TRBV4-2 and TRBJ1-2; D call uncertain. V dropped 4 bases and J dropped 6 bases, with 24 bases sitting between them. Germline V gene lookup returns CDR1 LGHNA and CDR2 YNFKEQ. There are 17 residues in the CDR3. CDR3 residues: CASSRKTLGGKSDGYTF. The CDR3 DNA follows: TGTGCCAGCAGCCGAAAAACCTTAGGCGGTAAGAGTGATGGCTACACCTTC.

The chain has TRBV30 and TRBJ2-7; D is ambiguous. Germline V gene sequence: CDR1 GTSNPN, CDR2 SVGIG (reference sequence). The CDR3 consists of 11 residues. V lost 8 bases, J lost 5 bases, and 13 bases lay in between. In DNA form, the CDR3 reads TGTGCCGGGGAAGAGAAACACGAGCAGTACTTC. Its protein is CAGEEKHEQYF.

The gene calls are TRBV7-9 and TRBJ1-3; tentatively, D is TRBD1 (6 bases). The CDR3 extends over 16 amino acids. V lost 5 bases and J lost 0, with 14 bases in between. Germline-derived CDR1 and CDR2 are SEHNR and FQNEAQ (reference sequence). The CDR3 nucleotides are TGTGCCAGCAGCCTACAGGGTTCGTTCTCTGGAAACACCATATATTTT. Protein: CASSLQGSFSGNTIYF.

This chain joins TRBV6-5 and TRBJ2-7; 9 nucleotides line up with TRBD1. The germline gives CDR1 MNHEY, CDR2 SVGAGI. This CDR3 region has 14 residues. The V gene end was trimmed by 8 bases and the J gene end by 3 bases; junction bases not matched to a gene: 8. The CDR3 loop is CASWTGTGLYEQYF. CDR3 sequence (DNA): TGTGCCAGCTGGACCGGGACAGGGCTCTACGAGCAGTACTTC.

V and J are TRBV27 and TRBJ1-5; 8 nucleotides line up with TRBD1. The germline V gene encodes CDR1 MNHEY and CDR2 SMNVEV (reference sequence). Trimming took 3 bases from V and 4 from J; bases not matched to a gene: 2. The CDR3 is 14 residues long. The CDR3, as DNA: TGTGCCAGCAGTTTGACAGGGGTAAATCAGCCCCAGCATTTT. Amino acid sequence: CASSLTGVNQPQHF.

This CDR3 is CASSLGTSGPRTQYF. CDR3 coding DNA: TGTGCCAGCAGCTTGGGGACTAGCGGACCTCGTACGCAGTATTTT. The rearrangement links TRBV5-4 to TRBJ2-3, with TRBD2 identical over 10 bases. With V trimmed by 0 bases and J by 8 bases, 6 bases remained unmatched. The CDR3 is 15 amino acids. Germline V gene sequence: CDR1 SGHNT, CDR2 YYREEE (reference sequence). The full variable domain, completed using reference TRBV5-4 and TRBJ2-3, is ETGVTQSPTHLIKTRGQQVTLRCSSQSGHNTVSWYQQALGQGPQFIFQYYREEENGRGNFPPRFSGLQFPNYSSELNVNALELDDSALYLCASSLGTSGPRTQYFGPGTRLTVL.

The chain combines TRBV4-1 with TRBJ1-5, with D unresolved. Germline assignment: CDR1 MGHRA and CDR2 YSYEKL. Trimming took 5 bases from V and 4 from J, leaving 9 bases between them. The CDR3 is 13 residues long. The CDR3 is CASSFRRNQPQHF. CDR3 nucleotide sequence: TGCGCCAGCAGCTTTCGGAGGAATCAGCCCCAGCATTTT.

This clone was detected only once. This chain links TRBV5-8 with TRBJ2-7; D gene uncertain. The V end lost 5 bases, the J end lost 6 bases, and 12 bases lay between the germline ends. This CDR3 is 12 amino acids long. Germline CDR1 is SGHTS and CDR2 is YDEGEE. This chain's CDR3 is CASRPRPGEQYF. In DNA, the CDR3 is TGTGCCAGCAGACCGAGACCGGGCGAGCAGTACTTC.

The chain couples TRBV27 to TRBJ1-1; TRBD1 matches at 7 bases. The germline gives CDR1 MNHEY, CDR2 SMNVEV (reference sequence). V lost 6 bases, J lost 11 bases, and 9 bases stayed unmatched. CDR3 length: 12 residues. The CDR3 nucleotides read TGTGCCAGCAGCTCAAACAGGGGTGGGGCTTTCTTT. This codes for CASSSNRGGAFF.

CDR3 in DNA: TGTGCCAGCAGCCATGTGACAGGGTGGGATCAGCCCCAGCATTTT. It is translated as CASSHVTGWDQPQHF. The chain combines TRBV4-2 with TRBJ1-5; the match to TRBD1 covers 7 bases. The CDR3 runs 15 residues. Unmatched junction bases numbered 7, after V lost 3 bases and J lost 5 bases. The germline V gene encodes CDR1 LGHNA and CDR2 YNFKEQ.

The CDR3 loop reads CAWMTGSSYNSPLHF. CDR3 DNA sequence: TGTGCCTGGATGACAGGGAGCTCCTATAATTCACCCCTCCACTTT. The chain recombines TRBV30 with TRBJ1-6, with 7 bases that match TRBD1. CDR1 and CDR2 (germline): GTSNPN, SVGIG (reference sequence). The junction had 3 bases not matched to a gene; V was cut back by 4 bases and J by 0 bases. The CDR3 loop spans 15 amino acids. The complete variable domain, with remaining parts taken from reference TRBV30 and TRBJ1-6, reads SQTIHQWPATLVQPVGSPLSLECTVEGTSNPNLYWYRQAAGRGLQLLFYSVGIGQISSEVPQNLSASRPQDRQFILSSKKLLLSDSGFYLCAWMTGSSYNSPLHFGNGTRLTVT.

J is TRBJ2-1 and V is TRBV7-3, with 9 bases matching TRBD2. The CDR3 length is 15 residues. From germline, CDR1 is SGHTA and CDR2 FQGTGA. The trim removed 4 bases at V and 7 bases at J, leaving 8 bases unmatched. CDR3 nucleotides: TGTGCCAGCAGCTCACAGGCTAGCGGGAATAATGAGCAGTTCTTC. Translation gives CASSSQASGNNEQFF.

The chain links TRBV19 to TRBJ2-1, with 15 bases that match TRBD2. V lost 5 bases to trimming and J lost 1 base; unmatched junction nucleotides: 6. The CDR3 is 18 amino acids. Germline V gene lookup returns CDR1 LNHDA and CDR2 SQIVND (reference sequence). This CDR3 reads CASSVGLAGGRSYNEQFF. The CDR3 coding sequence is TGTGCCAGTAGTGTAGGACTAGCGGGGGGGCGGTCCTACAATGAGCAGTTCTTC.

The gene calls are TRBV2 and TRBJ1-5; D is perhaps TRBD1 (5 bases). CDR1 is SNHLY, CDR2 FYNNEI, per germline. CDR3 length equals 15 residues. V was cut by 4 bases and J by 4 bases, with 14 bases left in between. This CDR3 reads CASSGETVMNQPQHF. In DNA form, the CDR3 reads TGTGCCAGCAGTGGAGAGACAGTGATGAATCAGCCCCAGCATTTT.

The genes are TRBV19 and TRBJ1-3, with D possibly being TRBD1 (5 bases). Germline V gives CDR1 LNHDA, CDR2 SQIVND (reference sequence). Trimming left V 10 bases short and J 0 bases short, with 22 bases between. The CDR3 length is 17 residues. The CDR3 spells CATMVGGGTRSGNTIYF. The CDR3 nucleotides read TGTGCCACAATGGTGGGGGGTGGCACACGCTCTGGAAACACCATATATTTT.

The J gene is TRBJ1-1, the V gene TRBV29-1, with no clear D. Germline V gene data show CDR1 as SQVTM and CDR2 as ANQGSEA. The CDR3 totals 13 residues. Trimming left V 3 bases short and J 1 base short, with 9 bases between. The CDR3 region is CSVERQQNTEAFF. The CDR3 DNA reads as TGCAGCGTTGAGCGGCAGCAGAACACTGAAGCTTTCTTT.

CDR3 bases: TGTGCCAGTAGTATCAACACCCAAAACATTCAGTACTTC. This translates into CASSINTQNIQYF. The chain combines TRBV19 with TRBJ2-4; D not resolved. The V end lost 3 bases, the J end lost 5 bases, and 8 bases lay between the germline ends. This CDR3 region has 13 residues. Germline lookup yields CDR1 LNHDA and CDR2 SQIVND (reference sequence). The variable domain in full, completed from reference TRBV19 and TRBJ2-4, reads DGGITQSPKYLFRKEGQNVTLSCEQNLNHDAMYWYRQDPGQGLRLIYYSQIVNDFQKGDIAEGYSVSREKKESFPLTVTSAQKNPTAFYLCASSINTQNIQYFGAGTRLSVL.

The rearrangement links TRBV6-6 to TRBJ1-4; 9 bases are shared with TRBD1. The CDR3 has 15 residues. The germline V gene encodes CDR1 MNHNY and CDR2 SVGAGI (reference sequence). V lost 6 bases and J lost 4; bases outside the gene matches: 6. CDR3 loop: CASRSRDRVNEKLFF. The CDR3 bases are TGTGCCAGCAGAAGCCGGGACAGGGTTAATGAAAAACTGTTTTTT.

The gene calls are TRBV21-1 and TRBJ1-5; TRBD1 is taken as the D call from the table, unchecked against the DNA. TRBV21-1 is a recognized pseudogene. The CDR3 sequence is 17 residues long. CDR3 nucleotide sequence: TGTGCCAGCAGCAATCCAGACCCCAGGATCAGCAATCAGCCCCAGCATTTT. Its protein product is CASSNPDPRISNQPQHF.

This sequence joins TRBV2 and TRBJ1-2, with 8 bases matching TRBD1. CDR1 is SNHLY, CDR2 FYNNEI, per germline. The J segment lost 8 bases and the V segment lost 2 bases, leaving 10 bases of the junction unmatched. The CDR3 contains 15 residues. In DNA, the CDR3 is TGTGCCAGCAGTGAAACAGGGGGAACTTTGGAAGGCTACACCTTC. Residues: CASSETGGTLEGYTF. The entire variable domain, with the rest obtained from reference TRBV2 and TRBJ1-2, is as follows: EPEVTQTPSHQVTQMGQEVILRCVPISNHLYFYWYRQILGQKVEFLVSFYNNEISEKSEIFDDQFSVERPDGSNFTLKIRSTKLEDSAMYFCASSETGGTLEGYTFGSGTRLTVV.

V usage is TRBV7-3 and J usage is TRBJ1-2; no definite D call. Per germline, CDR1 SGHTA and CDR2 FQGTGA. The CDR3 consists of 10 residues. The ends were cut back, 6 bases at V and 12 bases at J, with 11 bases in the middle. Here the CDR3 DNA reads TGTGCCAGCAGTCGACCCGAGGACACCTTC. Translation: CASSRPEDTF.